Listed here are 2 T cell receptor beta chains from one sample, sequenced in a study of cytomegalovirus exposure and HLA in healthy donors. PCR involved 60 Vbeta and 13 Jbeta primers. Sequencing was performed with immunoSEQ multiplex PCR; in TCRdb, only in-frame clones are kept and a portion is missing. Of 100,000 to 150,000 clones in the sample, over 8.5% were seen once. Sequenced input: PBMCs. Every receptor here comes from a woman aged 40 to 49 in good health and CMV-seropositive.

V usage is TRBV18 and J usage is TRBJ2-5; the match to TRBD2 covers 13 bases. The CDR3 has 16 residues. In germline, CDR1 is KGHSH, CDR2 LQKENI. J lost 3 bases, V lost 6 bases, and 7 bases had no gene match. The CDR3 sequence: CASSLGLAGEKETQYF. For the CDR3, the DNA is TGTGCCAGCTCCCTTGGACTAGCGGGGGAAAAAGAGACCCAGTACTTC.

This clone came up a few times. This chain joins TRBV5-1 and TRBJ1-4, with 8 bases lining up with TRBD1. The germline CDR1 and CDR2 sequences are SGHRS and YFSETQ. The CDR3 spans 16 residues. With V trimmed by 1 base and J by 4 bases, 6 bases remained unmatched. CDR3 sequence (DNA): TGCGCCAGCAGCTTGCAGGGGGCCATACTTAATGAAAAACTGTTTTTT. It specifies CASSLQGAILNEKLFF.